This entry lists 30 T cell receptor beta chains sequenced from one sample in a study of blood T cell repertoires in COVID-19. The method was immunoSEQ multiplex PCR; TCRdb's version includes in-frame clones alone and lacks a portion of them. The sample holds around 300,000 clones, around 90% seen once. Material: peripheral blood. These TCRs come from a woman between 40 and 50 years old who had recovered from COVID-19.

The chain uses TRBV6-1 and TRBJ2-5, with D possibly TRBD1 on 5 matching bases. Germline V CDR1 and CDR2: MNHNS, SASEGT. The CDR3 contains 14 residues. With 3 bases removed from V and 5 bases from J, the gap between germline ends came to 13 bases. The CDR3 DNA reads TGTGCCAGCAGTGACGACAGAACAAGCGAGACCCAGTACTTC. Amino acids: CASSDDRTSETQYF.

This rearrangement joins TRBV12-3 or TRBV12-4 to TRBJ1-2; 7 positions match TRBD1. V was clipped by 6 bases and J by 8 bases; unmatched bases: 6. The CDR3 is 12 residues long. CDR3 sequence reads: CASRGTEGGYTF. As DNA, the CDR3 is TGTGCCAGCAGGGGGACAGAGGGAGGCTACACCTTC.

V gene TRBV15 combines with J gene TRBJ2-7, with D tentatively TRBD1 (6 bases). CDR1 and CDR2 from the germline V gene are LNHNV and YYDKDF (reference sequence). Trimming left V 0 bases short and J 4 bases short, with 13 bases between. This CDR3 is 15 amino acids long. The CDR3 sequence is CATSRDHRETYEQYF. The CDR3 region has the DNA TGTGCCACCAGCAGAGATCACAGGGAAACATACGAGCAGTACTTC.

The rearrangement joins TRBV6-1 to TRBJ2-7; TRBD2 matches 13 bases. Germline CDR1 reads MNHNS; CDR2 reads SASEGT. The CDR3 is 17 amino acids. V lost 1 base and J lost 9; bases outside the gene matches: 12. The CDR3 region is CASSEGTSGSLGVRQYF. The CDR3 DNA is TGTGCCAGCAGTGAAGGGACTAGCGGGAGTTTGGGTGTGCGGCAGTACTTC.

The chain has TRBV4-1 and TRBJ2-3; D gene unclear. The germline V gene encodes CDR1 MGHRA and CDR2 YSYEKL. The length of the CDR3 is 15 residues. The V and J ends lost 2 bases and 1 base respectively, with 10 bases between them. For the CDR3, the DNA is TGCGCCAGCAGCCAAACCGCACAAGGCACAGATACGCAGTATTTT. The encoded protein is CASSQTAQGTDTQYF.

The rearrangement links TRBV10-1 to TRBJ2-1, with 8 nucleotides matching TRBD2. Germline CDR1 is WNHNN and CDR2 is SYGVQD (reference sequence). The V gene end was trimmed by 5 bases and the J gene end by 8 bases; junction bases not matched to a gene: 5. CDR3 size: 13 residues. CDR3 bases: TGCGCCAGCAGTAGCGGGAGTGGCGATGAGCAGTTCTTC. It is translated as CASSSGSGDEQFF.

This clone came up a few times. The chain links TRBV7-9 to TRBJ2-1; D perhaps matches TRBD1 (6 bases). Trimming removed 5 bases at V and 7 bases at J, with 18 bases between. This CDR3 has 15 amino acids. The V gene's germline CDR1 is SEHNR and CDR2 FQNEAQ (reference sequence). The CDR3 DNA is TGTGCCAGCAGCCTACAGGGACCCGGCGTGAATGAGCAGTTCTTC. Translated, it gives CASSLQGPGVNEQFF. Drawing the rest from reference TRBV7-9 and TRBJ2-1, the complete variable domain is DTGVSQNPRHKITKRGQNVTFRCDPISEHNRLYWYRQTLGQGPEFLTYFQNEAQLEKSRLLSDRFSAERPKGSFSTLEIQRTEQGDSAMYLCASSLQGPGVNEQFFGPGTRLTVL.

This chain connects TRBV7-9 to TRBJ1-4, with TRBD1 matching 8 bases. This CDR3 contains 18 residues. CDR1 and CDR2 from the germline V gene are SEHNR and FQNEAQ (reference sequence). Trimming cost V 5 bases and J 4 bases; bases outside gene matches: 15. CDR3 nucleotides: TGTGCCAGCAGCCCGAGCCAGAGACAGGGGTCATTTAATGAAAAACTGTTTTTT. As protein: CASSPSQRQGSFNEKLFF. Based on the CDR3 plus reference TRBV7-9 and TRBJ1-4, the full variable domain is DTGVSQNPRHKITKRGQNVTFRCDPISEHNRLYWYRQTLGQGPEFLTYFQNEAQLEKSRLLSDRFSAERPKGSFSTLEIQRTEQGDSAMYLCASSPSQRQGSFNEKLFFGSGTQLSVL.

V gene TRBV11-3 combines with J gene TRBJ2-1; 8 bases agree with TRBD2. CDR1 is SGHNT and CDR2 is YENEEA in the germline V gene. Trimming removed 1 base from V and 8 bases from J; junction bases left unmatched: 4. CDR3 length equals 14 residues. The CDR3 here is CASSLGGTRDEQFF. DNA for the CDR3: TGTGCCAGCAGCTTAGGCGGGACTAGGGATGAGCAGTTCTTC.

The chain has TRBV3-1 (or the pseudogene TRBV3-2) and TRBJ2-7; the D gene is possibly TRBD2 (6 bases). CDR1 LGHDT and CDR2 YNNKEL come from the germline V gene (reference sequence). Trimming took off 4 bases at V and 3 bases at J, with 13 bases between the two ends. The CDR3 consists of 14 residues. The CDR3 nucleotides read TGTGCCAGCAGCCCCCGGGACTTACTCTACGAGCAGTACTTC. Amino acid sequence: CASSPRDLLYEQYF.

The chain has TRBV28 and TRBJ2-7; 9 bases line up with TRBD1. The germline gives CDR1 MDHEN, CDR2 SYDVKM. The CDR3 has 15 amino acids. J was trimmed by 4 bases and V by 7 bases; bases with no gene match: 11. The CDR3 loop is CASTPLGTGMYEQYF. The CDR3 DNA reads TGTGCCAGCACCCCCCTCGGGACAGGGATGTACGAGCAGTACTTC.

This clone was seen once. The J gene is TRBJ2-1, the V gene TRBV7-2; TRBD2 agrees at 7 bases. The CDR3 has 17 amino acids. V shed 1 base and J 6 bases; nucleotides not matched to a gene: 12. Germline lookup yields CDR1 SGHTA and CDR2 FQGNSA. CDR3 nucleotide sequence: TGTGCCAGCAGCTTAGACAGAGCGGGAATCCGAACCAATGAGCAGTTCTTC. Amino acid sequence: CASSLDRAGIRTNEQFF.

This chain joins TRBV18 and TRBJ1-1; D perhaps matches TRBD1 (6 bases). The ends were cut back, 1 base at V and 1 base at J, with 10 bases in the middle. The CDR3 has 15 residues. Germline loops: CDR1 KGHSH, CDR2 LQKENI. The CDR3 protein is CASSPLSGENTEAFF. DNA for the CDR3: TGTGCCAGCTCACCACTGTCAGGGGAGAACACTGAAGCTTTCTTT.

V usage is TRBV5-1 and J usage is TRBJ2-3; a possible D gene is TRBD2 (5 bases). Germline CDR1 SGHRS, CDR2 YFSETQ. The CDR3 extends over 15 amino acids. Trimming left V 0 bases short and J 2 bases short, with 10 bases between. The CDR3 coding sequence is TGCGCCAGCAGCTTGGCCGGGGTCCCCACAGATACGCAGTATTTT. It specifies CASSLAGVPTDTQYF. The full variable domain, in which reference TRBV5-1 and TRBJ2-3 provide the parts outside the CDR3, is KAGVTQTPRYLIKTRGQQVTLSCSPISGHRSVSWYQQTPGQGLQFLFEYFSETQRNKGNFPGRFSGRQFSNSRSEMNVSTLELGDSALYLCASSLAGVPTDTQYFGPGTRLTVL.

This chain links TRBV5-1 with TRBJ2-5, with no clear D. This CDR3 region has 13 residues. V lost 0 bases and J 5 bases, leaving 8 bases between the germline ends. CDR1 and CDR2 from the germline V gene are SGHRS and YFSETQ. CDR3 region: CASSLASRETQYF. In DNA form, the CDR3 reads TGCGCCAGCAGCTTGGCGAGTCGGGAGACCCAGTACTTC.

The J gene is TRBJ2-5, the V gene TRBV27; TRBD2 aligns across 10 bases. Losses at the gene ends were 2 bases for V and 0 bases for J; bases not matched to a gene: 3. The CDR3 runs to 16 residues. The germline CDR1 and CDR2 sequences are MNHEY and SMNVEV (reference sequence). The DNA for the CDR3 is TGTGCCAGCAGTTTACTAGCGGGAGACCACCAAGAGACCCAGTACTTC. The encoded protein is CASSLLAGDHQETQYF.

J is TRBJ2-1 and V is TRBV29-1; 8 bases align to TRBD2. J gave up 2 bases and V 4 bases, and 10 bases lay outside the gene matches. This CDR3 comprises 16 residues. In germline, CDR1 is SQVTM, CDR2 ANQGSEA. This CDR3 is CSVGSPSGQTYNEQFF. DNA of the CDR3: TGCAGCGTTGGGTCCCCTAGCGGGCAGACCTACAATGAGCAGTTCTTC.

This chain connects TRBV7-2 to TRBJ2-1; D remains unclear. V dropped 5 bases and J dropped 9 bases, with 14 bases sitting between them. The CDR3 runs 13 residues. Germline CDR1 and CDR2: SGHTA and FQGNSA. The CDR3 here is CASSLSALGEQFF. The CDR3 DNA reads as TGTGCCAGCAGCCTGAGCGCTCTGGGTGAGCAGTTCTTC.

The gene calls are TRBV5-6 and TRBJ1-2; tentatively, D is TRBD1 (6 bases). Germline CDR1 SGHDT, CDR2 YYEEEE. V was pared by 4 bases and J by 5 bases, with 12 bases between. The CDR3 is 13 amino acids. CDR3 bases: TGTGCCAGCAGCCACAGGGAATTGTATGGCTACACCTTC. It translates to CASSHRELYGYTF.

The chain is built from TRBV6-5 and TRBJ1-2, with D uncertain. Deletions cut 2 bases from V and 8 bases from J, with 9 bases between. Germline CDR1 MNHEY, CDR2 SVGAGI. CDR3 length: 12 residues. In DNA, the CDR3 is TGTGCCAGCAGTTACCCAGGTCAAGGCTACACCTTC. Its translation: CASSYPGQGYTF.

The V gene is TRBV14, the J gene TRBJ2-3, with TRBD1 identical over 8 bases. This CDR3 region has 15 residues. Germline-derived CDR1 and CDR2 are SGHDN and FVKESK. J lost 4 bases, V lost 5 bases, and 8 bases had no gene match. CDR3 sequence (DNA): TGTGCCAGCAGCTTCCTGGACAGGGCATCAGATACGCAGTATTTT. Protein sequence: CASSFLDRASDTQYF.

This clone was counted a few times. CDR3 sequence: CASRRPAGEAFF. CDR3 nucleotide sequence: TGTGCCAGCCGTCGACCCGCGGGGGAAGCTTTCTTT. This chain uses TRBV5-4 with TRBJ1-1; D not resolved. With 7 bases removed from V and 8 bases from J, the gap between germline ends came to 15 bases. Germline V gene data show CDR1 as SGHNT and CDR2 as YYREEE (reference sequence). CDR3 length: 12 residues.

The rearrangement uses TRBV30 and TRBJ2-2; possibly TRBD1 for D (7 bases). With 0 bases removed from V and 4 bases from J, the gap between germline ends came to 12 bases. The germline CDR1 and CDR2 sequences are GTSNPN and SVGIG (reference sequence). The CDR3 consists of 15 residues. The CDR3 DNA is TGTGCCTGGAGTGTGGCAGGGGGGTCCACCGGGGAGCTGTTTTTT. Protein sequence: CAWSVAGGSTGELFF.

This clone was picked up one time. CDR3 nucleotides: TGTGCCTGGAGTGTTGGCACCTCACGACAAGAGACCCAGTACTTC. This codes for CAWSVGTSRQETQYF. J is TRBJ2-5 and V is TRBV30; no reliable D call. The CDR3 consists of 15 residues. The germline V gene encodes CDR1 GTSNPN and CDR2 SVGIG (reference sequence). Deletions cut 0 bases from V and 2 bases from J, with 13 bases between.

This chain uses TRBV4-1 with TRBJ2-7; 9 positions agree with TRBD1. CDR1 and CDR2 from the germline V gene are MGHRA and YSYEKL. Germline trimming cut 0 bases from V and 4 bases from J; bases unmatched to any gene: 7. The CDR3 loop spans 16 amino acids. Written as DNA, the CDR3 is TGCGCCAGCAGCCAAGAGGGGACAGGGAGGCCTTACGAGCAGTACTTC. Translated, it gives CASSQEGTGRPYEQYF.

CDR3 sequence reads: CASSPFPSGSTDTQYF. The DNA for the CDR3 is TGTGCCAGCAGCCCCTTTCCTAGCGGCAGCACAGATACGCAGTATTTT. The V call is TRBV7-3, the J call TRBJ2-3; 7 bases are a match to TRBD2. V was pared by 5 bases and J by 0 bases, with 8 bases of the junction left unmatched. Germline V gene data show CDR1 as SGHTA and CDR2 as FQGTGA. CDR3 length: 16 amino acids.

This chain uses TRBV10-3 with TRBJ2-3, with 8 bases that match TRBD2. V shed 0 bases and J 2 bases; nucleotides not matched to a gene: 4. CDR1 is ENHRY and CDR2 is SYGVKD in the germline V gene. This CDR3 spans 16 amino acids. The chain's CDR3 is CAISESREGATDTQYF. For the CDR3, the DNA is TGTGCCATCAGTGAGTCCCGGGAGGGAGCCACAGATACGCAGTATTTT.

The sample holds one count of this clone. J is TRBJ2-2 and V is TRBV6-5; D may be TRBD1 (6 bases). Trimming removed 11 bases from V and 1 base from J, with 14 bases in between. The CDR3 totals 14 residues. CDR1 and CDR2 from the germline V gene are MNHEY and SVGAGI. CDR3 amino acids: CAAGSTGNTGELFF. In nucleotides, the CDR3 is TGTGCCGCCGGGTCGACAGGGAACACCGGGGAGCTGTTTTTT.

The chain uses TRBV3-1 (or the pseudogene TRBV3-2) and TRBJ2-7; weak D call: TRBD2 (5 bases). Germline V CDR1 and CDR2: LGHDT, YNNKEL (reference sequence). V gave up 4 bases and J gave up 4 bases, with 20 bases separating them. The CDR3 extends over 16 amino acids. The CDR3 is CASSPNKDWGDYEQYF. For the CDR3, the DNA is TGTGCCAGCAGCCCCAATAAGGACTGGGGTGATTACGAGCAGTACTTC.

The DNA of the CDR3 is TGTGCCAGCAGCCAGCGGGGGACTTCTGCCTACGAGCAGTACTTC. This sequence encodes CASSQRGTSAYEQYF. The chain employs TRBV3-1 (or the pseudogene TRBV3-2) and TRBJ2-7; the match to TRBD2 covers 7 bases. V lost 3 bases and J lost 2; bases outside the gene matches: 7. The V gene's germline CDR1 is LGHDT and CDR2 YNNKEL (reference sequence). This CDR3 region has 15 residues.